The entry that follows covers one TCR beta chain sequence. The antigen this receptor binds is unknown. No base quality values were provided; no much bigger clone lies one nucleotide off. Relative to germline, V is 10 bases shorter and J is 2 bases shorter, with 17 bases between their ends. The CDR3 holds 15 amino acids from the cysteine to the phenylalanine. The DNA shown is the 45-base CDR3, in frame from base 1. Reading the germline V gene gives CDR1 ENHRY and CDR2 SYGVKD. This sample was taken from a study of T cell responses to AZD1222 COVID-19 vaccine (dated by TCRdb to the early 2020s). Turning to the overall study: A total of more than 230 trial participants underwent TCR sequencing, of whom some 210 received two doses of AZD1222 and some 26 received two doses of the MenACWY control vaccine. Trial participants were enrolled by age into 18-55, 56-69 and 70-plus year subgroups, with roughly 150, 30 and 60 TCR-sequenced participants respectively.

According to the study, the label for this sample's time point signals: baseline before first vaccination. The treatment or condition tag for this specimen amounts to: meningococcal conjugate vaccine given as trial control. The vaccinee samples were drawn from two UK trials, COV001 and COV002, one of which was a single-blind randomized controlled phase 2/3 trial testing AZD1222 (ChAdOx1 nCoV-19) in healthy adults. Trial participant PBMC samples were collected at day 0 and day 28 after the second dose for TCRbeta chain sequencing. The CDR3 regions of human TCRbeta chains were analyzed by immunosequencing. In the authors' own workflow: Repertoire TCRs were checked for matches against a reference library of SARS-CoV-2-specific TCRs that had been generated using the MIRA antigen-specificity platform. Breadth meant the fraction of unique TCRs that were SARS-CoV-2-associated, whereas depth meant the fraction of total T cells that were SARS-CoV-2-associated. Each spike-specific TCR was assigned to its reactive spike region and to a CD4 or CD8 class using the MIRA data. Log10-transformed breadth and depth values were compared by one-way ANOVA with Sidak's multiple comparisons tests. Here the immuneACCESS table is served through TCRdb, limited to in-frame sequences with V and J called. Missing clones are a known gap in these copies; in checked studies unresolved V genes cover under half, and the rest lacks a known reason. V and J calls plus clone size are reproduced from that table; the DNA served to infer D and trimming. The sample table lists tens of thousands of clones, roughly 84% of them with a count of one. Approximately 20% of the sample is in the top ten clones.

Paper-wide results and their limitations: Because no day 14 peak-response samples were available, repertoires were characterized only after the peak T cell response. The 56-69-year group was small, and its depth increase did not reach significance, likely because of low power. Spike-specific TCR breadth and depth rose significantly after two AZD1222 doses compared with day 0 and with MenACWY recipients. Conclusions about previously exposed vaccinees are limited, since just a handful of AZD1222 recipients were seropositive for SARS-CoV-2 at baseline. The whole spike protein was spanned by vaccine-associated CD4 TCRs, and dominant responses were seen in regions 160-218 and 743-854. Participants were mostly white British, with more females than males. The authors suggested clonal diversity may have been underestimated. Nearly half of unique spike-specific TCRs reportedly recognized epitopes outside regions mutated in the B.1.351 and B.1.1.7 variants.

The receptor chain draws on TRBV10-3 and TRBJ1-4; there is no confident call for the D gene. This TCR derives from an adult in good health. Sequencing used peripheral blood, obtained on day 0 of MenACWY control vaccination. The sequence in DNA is TGTGCCACGACCCCTACGGGAAGCACTAATGAAAAACTGTTTTTT. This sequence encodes CATTPTGSTNEKLFF.